Presented here are 5 T cell receptor beta chains from one specimen sequenced in a study of blood T cells in healthy people across ages. Using a J-beta primer mix together with a sample-barcoded 5' primer, a second PCR was run for roughly 7 to 11 cycles. TCRdb fed the 5' RACE reads into MiXCR, producing one record per CDR3 protein. The sample carries 700,000 or so distinct CDR3 sequences, roughly two fifths recorded once. The sample taken for sequencing was blood. The receptors derive from an elderly man in good health.

The chain is built from TRBV27 and TRBJ2-7; 8 bases agree with TRBD1. The assigned J gene may be wrong: the sequence end matches TRBJ2-5 better. The CDR3 runs 16 residues. The germline V gene encodes CDR1 MNHEY and CDR2 SMNVEV (reference sequence). The CDR3: CASSSWTGRRQETQYF. DNA of the CDR3: TGTGCCAGCAGTTCTTGGACAGGGAGGAGGCAAGAGACCCAGTACTTC.

The V call is TRBV27, the J call TRBJ2-4; D call uncertain. CDR1 and CDR2 (germline): MNHEY, SMNVEV (reference sequence). Trimming removed 6 bases from V and 1 base from J, with 16 bases in between. This CDR3 is built from 16 residues. CDR3 DNA sequence: TGTGCCAGCAGGGCCTGGCTAAATCTGGCCAAAAACATTCAGTACTTC. As protein: CASRAWLNLAKNIQYF.

Turning to this clonotype: Its ends do not fully match the called genes, so a read error is possible. The chain joins TRBV6-6 to TRBJ2-5; 8 nucleotides agree with TRBD2. The CDR3 runs to 14 residues. CDR1 and CDR2 (germline): MNHNY, SVGAGI (reference sequence). The CDR3 region is CASSTGGPQETRYF. CDR3 coding DNA: TGTGCCAGCAGTACGGGGGGGCCCCAAGAGACCCGGTACTTC.

This sequence joins TRBV29-1 and TRBJ2-5, with TRBD2 identical over 11 bases. Germline V lookup: CDR1 SQVTM, CDR2 ANQGSEA. Unmatched junction bases numbered 24, after V lost 7 bases and J lost 11 bases. This CDR3 has 17 amino acids. CDR3 protein: CSGTKDSGGAMGHEQYF. The DNA of the CDR3 is TGCAGCGGAACCAAGGATAGCGGGGGGGCCATGGGGCATGAGCAGTACTTC.

The chain couples TRBV6-6 to TRBJ2-4; maybe TRBD1 (5 bases). The DNA matches TRBJ2-7 better at its end, which makes the J call doubtful. Looked up from germline, CDR1 is MNHNY and CDR2 is SVGAGI (reference sequence). This CDR3 has 13 amino acids. The CDR3 DNA reads TGTGCCAGCAGTTTACGAACAGGAGCCGAGCAGTACTTC. Translated, it gives CASSLRTGAEQYF.